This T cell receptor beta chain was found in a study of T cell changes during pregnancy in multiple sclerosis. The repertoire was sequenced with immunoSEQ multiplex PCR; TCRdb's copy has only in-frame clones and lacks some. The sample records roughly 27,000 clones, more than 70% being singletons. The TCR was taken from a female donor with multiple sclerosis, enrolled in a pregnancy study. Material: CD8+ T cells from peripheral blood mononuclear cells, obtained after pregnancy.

The CDR3 nucleotides read TGTGCCAGCAGTTTAAGGGCAGGGGATGGCAATCAGCCCCAGCATTTT. It is translated as CASSLRAGDGNQPQHF. This sequence joins TRBV27 and TRBJ1-5; D perhaps matches TRBD1 (6 bases). V lost 2 bases and J lost 2, with 13 bases in between. From germline, CDR1 is MNHEY and CDR2 SMNVEV (reference sequence). The CDR3 consists of 16 residues.